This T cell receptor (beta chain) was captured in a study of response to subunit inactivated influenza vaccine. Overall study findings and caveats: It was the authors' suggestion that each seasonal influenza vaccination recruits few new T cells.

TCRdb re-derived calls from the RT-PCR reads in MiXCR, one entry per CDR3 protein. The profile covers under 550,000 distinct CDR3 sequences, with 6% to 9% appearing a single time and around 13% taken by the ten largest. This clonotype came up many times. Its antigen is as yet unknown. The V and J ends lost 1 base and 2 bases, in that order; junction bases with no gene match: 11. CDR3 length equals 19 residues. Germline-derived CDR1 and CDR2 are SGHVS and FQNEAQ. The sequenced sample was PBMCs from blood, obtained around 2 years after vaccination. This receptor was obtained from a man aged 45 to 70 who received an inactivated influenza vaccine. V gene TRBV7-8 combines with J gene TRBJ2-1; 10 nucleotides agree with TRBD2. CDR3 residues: CASSLEYFSLAGAYNEQFF. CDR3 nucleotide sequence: TGTGCCAGCAGCTTAGAATATTTCTCCCTAGCGGGGGCCTACAATGAGCAGTTCTTC.